This T cell receptor (beta chain) is drawn from a study of T-cell reconstitution after alpha-beta-depleted transplantation in children. Study-level points and caveats: Hyperexpanded clones declined; after one year, newly produced T cells mostly supplied diversity. For some patients, TCRbeta diversity was high at day 60 because of recipient T cells and thymic progenitors that survived. Reportedly, roughly two months post-transplant, alpha-beta T cells arose from several hundred expanded graft clones.

Unmatched junction bases numbered 3, after V lost 0 bases and J lost 3 bases. The CDR3 has 15 amino acids. Germline CDR1 DFQATT, CDR2 SNEGSKA (reference sequence). The library targeted TCRbeta and was prepared with unique molecular identifiers. MiXCR was run by TCRdb on the PCR reads, yielding one entry per CDR3 protein. This table has 300,000 to 400,000 distinct CDR3 sequences, about 16% appearing once. Regarding this clonotype: Its antigen is unidentified.

The sample consisted of PBMCs, mostly from graft donor cells, taken 360 days after TCRalphabeta/CD19-depleted stem cell transplant. This chain links TRBV20-1 with TRBJ2-1; TRBD2 matches 9 bases. The sequence was obtained from a male patient aged 2 to 10 who had a stem cell transplant for acute lymphoblastic leukemia, so the T cells may come from the graft donor. Here the CDR3 reads CSARDLAGNYNEQFF. The CDR3 DNA reads as TGCAGTGCTAGAGATCTAGCGGGAAACTACAATGAGCAGTTCTTC.